These T cell receptor beta chains were read from a single sample in a study of cytomegalovirus exposure and HLA in healthy donors. Profiling relied on immunoSEQ multiplex PCR, and the TCRdb table lists in-frame clones only, not all of them. The table records roughly 180,000 clones, roughly 79% of them present only once. Material: PBMCs. These TCRs come from a man aged 30 to 39 in good health and CMV-seronegative. The CDR3 runs from the conserved cysteine through the conserved F or W. The D gene is left open where the match is weak. Part of the rows lack a size; the others show once, few, many or a class for expanded clones.

d_call j_call clone_size v_call cdr3_aa cdr3_nt
- TRBJ1-6 - TRBV2 CASSGVGGNSPLHF TGTGCCAGCAGTGGCGTAGGAGGTAATTCACCCCTCCACTTT
- TRBJ2-3 once TRBV12-5 CASGGGDDTQYF TGTGCTAGTGGCGGGGGAGACGATACGCAGTATTTT
- TRBJ1-5 - TRBV19 CASSRAGYQPQHF TGTGCCAGTAGTAGGGCGGGGTATCAGCCCCAGCATTTT
- TRBJ2-5 - TRBV7-2 CASSVQGGETQYF TGTGCCAGCAGCGTCCAGGGTGGGGAGACCCAGTACTTC
- TRBJ1-1 - TRBV2 CAVSRGGTEAFF TGTGCTGTAAGCAGGGGAGGGACTGAAGCTTTCTTT
- TRBJ2-5 - TRBV28 CASSLSGSQYF TGTGCCAGCAGTTTATCCGGGTCCCAGTACTTC
- TRBJ2-1 - TRBV5-1 CASSSTTTSNEQFF TGCGCCAGCAGCTCCACAACAACCTCGAATGAGCAGTTCTTC
TRBD2 TRBJ2-1 - TRBV10-2 CASNPSGSYNEQFF TGCGCCAGCAATCCTAGCGGGAGCTACAATGAGCAGTTCTTC
TRBD1 TRBJ2-7 - TRBV6-1 CASSLPGQSSYEQYF TGTGCCAGCAGTCTACCGGGACAGAGCTCCTACGAGCAGTACTTC
TRBD1 TRBJ1-2 - TRBV7-3 CASSPSTGENNYGYTF TGTGCCAGCAGCCCATCGACAGGGGAAAATAACTATGGCTACACCTTC
TRBD1 TRBJ2-7 - TRBV11-2 CASSSGDRGGEQYF TGTGCCAGCAGCTCTGGGGACAGGGGAGGCGAGCAGTACTTC
- TRBJ2-7 - TRBV2 CASTGQYF TGTGCCAGCACGGGGCAGTACTTC
- TRBJ2-3 - TRBV28 CASSLAAITDTQYF TGTGCCAGCAGTTTAGCAGCGATCACAGATACGCAGTATTTT
- TRBJ1-1 - TRBV10-1 CASSAGLNTEAFF TGCGCCAGCAGTGCGGGGTTGAACACTGAAGCTTTCTTT
- TRBJ1-1 - TRBV28 CASAAGTDAIEAFF TGTGCCAGCGCGGCAGGGACTGACGCAATTGAAGCTTTCTTT
- TRBJ1-6 - TRBV4-3 CASSQEKRDSPLHF TGCGCCAGCAGCCAAGAGAAGCGGGATTCACCCCTCCACTTT
TRBD2 TRBJ2-5 - TRBV13 CASSLEGRLAGRGQETQYF TGTGCCAGCAGCTTAGAGGGTCGACTAGCGGGACGGGGCCAAGAGACCCAGTACTTC
- TRBJ2-2 - TRBV6-6 CAVAQENTGELFF TGTGCCGTCGCACAGGAGAACACCGGGGAGCTGTTTTTT
- TRBJ2-1 - TRBV15 CATSRDGSGSYNEQFF TGTGCCACCAGCAGAGATGGTAGCGGCTCCTACAATGAGCAGTTCTTC
TRBD2 TRBJ2-5 - TRBV28 CASSFGTSGQETQYF TGTGCCAGCAGTTTCGGGACTAGCGGCCAAGAGACCCAGTACTTC
- TRBJ2-7 - TRBV6-5 CASSLDSYEQYF TGTGCCAGCAGCCTTGACAGCTACGAGCAGTACTTC
- TRBJ1-1 - TRBV4-3 CASSQEERNTEAFF TGCGCCAGCAGCCAAGAAGAGAGAAACACTGAAGCTTTCTTT
TRBD2 TRBJ2-7 - TRBV14 CASSVQREYYEQYF TGTGCCAGCAGCGTTCAGCGGGAGTACTACGAGCAGTACTTC
TRBD1 TRBJ2-7 - TRBV6-5 CASSYSTGNSYEQYF TGTGCCAGCAGTTACTCGACAGGGAACTCCTACGAGCAGTACTTC
- TRBJ2-3 few TRBV5-1 CASSVSTGTDTQYF TGCGCCAGCAGCGTATCAACAGGAACAGATACGCAGTATTTT
TRBD1 TRBJ1-2 - TRBV28 CASSSGTANYGYTF TGTGCCAGCAGCTCCGGGACAGCTAACTATGGCTACACCTTC
TRBD1 TRBJ2-7 once TRBV18 CASSSRQGFSYEQYF TGTGCCAGCTCGTCGAGACAGGGTTTCTCCTACGAGCAGTACTTC
- TRBJ2-7 - TRBV18 CASSRGPVHEQYF TGTGCCAGCTCGCGCGGCCCCGTCCACGAGCAGTACTTC
- TRBJ2-7 - TRBV15 CATSRDPQGSEQYF TGTGCCACCAGCAGAGACCCTCAGGGCTCCGAGCAGTACTTC
- TRBJ1-1 - TRBV9 CASSPRGVTEAFF TGTGCCAGCAGCCCCCGGGGGGTTACTGAAGCTTTCTTT
- TRBJ2-2 - TRBV2 CASSVNEVRGGELFF TGTGCCAGCAGTGTAAACGAGGTTCGGGGCGGGGAGCTGTTTTTT
- TRBJ2-2 - TRBV7-2 CASSVRVTGELFF TGTGCCAGCAGCGTTCGGGTTACCGGGGAGCTGTTTTTT